The rows below give T cell receptor beta chains drawn from one sample of a study of blood T cell repertoires in COVID-19. Data came from immunoSEQ multiplex PCR; TCRdb stores just in-frame clones and leaves some out. The sample has some 90,000 clones, roughly nine tenths seen once. The specimen sequenced was peripheral blood. Every receptor here comes from a man between 45 and 60 years old with acute or convalescent COVID-19. The CDR3 runs from the conserved cysteine through the conserved F or W. Each record gives: V gene, D gene, clone size, J gene, CDR3 protein, CDR3 DNA. The D gene is left open where the match is weak. Expanded clones are given a class, and other clones once, few, many or no size at all.

v_call: TRBV7-2
d_call: TRBD2
clone_size: .
j_call: TRBJ2-7
cdr3_aa: CASSPRTSGAYEQYF
cdr3_nt: TGTGCCAGCAGCCCGCGGACTAGCGGGGCTTACGAGCAGTACTTC

v_call: TRBV19
d_call: .
clone_size: .
j_call: TRBJ1-6
cdr3_aa: CASSIIRLTNLAPLHF
cdr3_nt: TGTGCCAGTAGTATAATCCGCCTTACTAACCTCGCACCCCTCCACTTT

v_call: TRBV9
d_call: TRBD2
clone_size: .
j_call: TRBJ2-1
cdr3_aa: CASSVDGGAGAYNEQFF
cdr3_nt: TGTGCCAGCAGCGTAGATGGCGGTGCGGGGGCCTACAATGAGCAGTTCTTC

v_call: TRBV30
d_call: TRBD1
clone_size: once
j_call: TRBJ1-1
cdr3_aa: CAWSVIRRTGAEAFF
cdr3_nt: TGTGCCTGGAGTGTAATTCGTCGGACAGGGGCTGAAGCTTTCTTT

v_call: TRBV18
d_call: .
clone_size: .
j_call: TRBJ2-5
cdr3_aa: CAGTGGEGETQYF
cdr3_nt: TGTGCCGGGACTGGCGGGGAAGGGGAGACCCAGTACTTC

v_call: TRBV5-1
d_call: .
clone_size: few
j_call: TRBJ1-3
cdr3_aa: CASSFTGGRGLSGNTIYF
cdr3_nt: TGCGCCAGCAGCTTCACGGGCGGCAGGGGCCTCTCTGGAAACACCATATATTTT

v_call: TRBV5-4
d_call: TRBD2
clone_size: .
j_call: TRBJ2-3
cdr3_aa: CASSRGGEDTQYF
cdr3_nt: TGTGCCAGCAGCCGCGGGGGGGAAGATACGCAGTATTTT

v_call: TRBV5-1
d_call: .
clone_size: .
j_call: TRBJ2-5
cdr3_aa: CASSFQGRETQYF
cdr3_nt: TGCGCCAGCAGTTTCCAGGGTCGGGAGACCCAGTACTTC

v_call: TRBV7-9
d_call: .
clone_size: .
j_call: TRBJ1-2
cdr3_aa: CASSLGRGGYTF
cdr3_nt: TGTGCCAGCAGCTTAGGCAGGGGAGGCTACACCTTC

v_call: TRBV4-1
d_call: TRBD1
clone_size: .
j_call: TRBJ2-5
cdr3_aa: CASSQGGQGAGETQYF
cdr3_nt: TGCGCCAGCAGCCAGGGGGGACAGGGGGCTGGGGAGACCCAGTACTTC

v_call: TRBV30
d_call: .
clone_size: .
j_call: TRBJ1-2
cdr3_aa: CAWSVEENGYTF
cdr3_nt: TGTGCCTGGAGTGTTGAGGAGAATGGCTACACCTTC

v_call: TRBV7-6
d_call: TRBD1
clone_size: .
j_call: TRBJ1-6
cdr3_aa: CASSGTGTGGSPLHF
cdr3_nt: TGTGCCAGCAGCGGAACCGGGACAGGCGGTTCACCCCTCCACTTT

v_call: TRBV7-9
d_call: .
clone_size: .
j_call: TRBJ1-1
cdr3_aa: CASTYPGGTEAFF
cdr3_nt: TGTGCCAGCACCTATCCGGGGGGGACTGAAGCTTTCTTT

v_call: TRBV10-3
d_call: TRBD1
clone_size: .
j_call: TRBJ1-2
cdr3_aa: CAITRTGTGYGLF
cdr3_nt: TGTGCCATCACCCGGACCGGGACAGGATATGGGCTCTTC

v_call: TRBV14
d_call: .
clone_size: .
j_call: TRBJ1-3
cdr3_aa: CASSRTDQAGNTIYF
cdr3_nt: TGTGCCAGCAGCCGGACAGACCAGGCTGGAAACACCATATATTTT

v_call: TRBV30
d_call: .
clone_size: .
j_call: TRBJ1-4
cdr3_aa: CAWRQGEANHEKLFF
cdr3_nt: TGTGCCTGGAGACAGGGAGAGGCCAACCATGAAAAACTGTTTTTT

v_call: TRBV6-6
d_call: TRBD1
clone_size: .
j_call: TRBJ2-5
cdr3_aa: CASSYRGQGLSETQYF
cdr3_nt: TGTGCCAGCAGTTACCGGGGACAGGGGCTGTCAGAGACCCAGTACTTC

v_call: TRBV19
d_call: TRBD1
clone_size: .
j_call: TRBJ2-7
cdr3_aa: CASSMDRGSYEQYF
cdr3_nt: TGTGCCAGTAGTATGGACAGGGGTTCCTACGAGCAGTACTTC

v_call: TRBV4-1
d_call: .
clone_size: .
j_call: TRBJ1-2
cdr3_aa: CASSPTDSNYGYTF
cdr3_nt: TGCGCCAGCAGCCCGACAGACAGTAACTATGGCTACACCTTC

v_call: TRBV19
d_call: TRBD1
clone_size: .
j_call: TRBJ1-5
cdr3_aa: CASSWTGNSEPQHF
cdr3_nt: TGTGCCAGTTCCTGGACAGGGAATAGTGAGCCCCAGCATTTT

v_call: TRBV11-2
d_call: TRBD2
clone_size: .
j_call: TRBJ2-7
cdr3_aa: CASSLGGGGGVDEQYF
cdr3_nt: TGTGCCAGCAGCTTAGGTGGCGGCGGGGGTGTCGACGAGCAGTACTTC

v_call: TRBV7-9
d_call: TRBD2
clone_size: .
j_call: TRBJ2-1
cdr3_aa: CASSLGGAGGRDEQFF
cdr3_nt: TGTGCCAGCAGCTTAGGTGGAGCGGGGGGCCGGGATGAGCAGTTCTTC

v_call: TRBV15
d_call: .
clone_size: .
j_call: TRBJ2-7
cdr3_aa: CATSRDFGEQYF
cdr3_nt: TGTGCCACCAGCAGAGATTTCGGCGAGCAGTACTTC

v_call: TRBV12-3/TRBV12-4
d_call: .
clone_size: .
j_call: TRBJ2-1
cdr3_aa: CASSSTGQGQFF
cdr3_nt: TGTGCCAGCAGTTCTACCGGGCAGGGGCAGTTCTTC

v_call: TRBV3-1/TRBV3-2
d_call: .
clone_size: .
j_call: TRBJ1-1
cdr3_aa: CASSPSWGNTEAFF
cdr3_nt: TGTGCCAGCAGCCCCAGCTGGGGCAACACTGAAGCTTTCTTT

v_call: TRBV4-1
d_call: TRBD2
clone_size: .
j_call: TRBJ2-2
cdr3_aa: CASSQLAGGPGTGELFF
cdr3_nt: TGCGCCAGCAGCCAATTAGCGGGGGGGCCGGGCACCGGGGAGCTGTTTTTT

v_call: TRBV28
d_call: .
clone_size: .
j_call: TRBJ1-4
cdr3_aa: CASSPRGREKLFF
cdr3_nt: TGTGCCAGCAGTCCCCGCGGGCGGGAAAAACTGTTTTTT

v_call: TRBV11-1
d_call: .
clone_size: .
j_call: TRBJ1-1
cdr3_aa: CASSRMGGQNTEAFF
cdr3_nt: TGTGCCAGCAGCCGGATGGGCGGACAGAACACTGAAGCTTTCTTT

v_call: TRBV18
d_call: TRBD1
clone_size: .
j_call: TRBJ1-6
cdr3_aa: CASSLGDRGYSPLHF
cdr3_nt: TGTGCCAGCTCACTGGGGGACAGGGGTTATTCACCCCTCCACTTT

v_call: TRBV20-1
d_call: .
clone_size: .
j_call: TRBJ1-1
cdr3_aa: CSAGRTEAFF
cdr3_nt: TGCAGTGCGGGGCGGACTGAAGCTTTCTTT

v_call: TRBV7-8
d_call: TRBD2
clone_size: .
j_call: TRBJ2-3
cdr3_aa: CASSDPGEGLGTDTQYF
cdr3_nt: TGTGCCAGCAGCGACCCCGGGGAGGGACTCGGCACAGATACGCAGTATTTT

v_call: TRBV15
d_call: TRBD1
clone_size: .
j_call: TRBJ1-2
cdr3_aa: CATSRSTGTGVGANYGYTF
cdr3_nt: TGTGCCACCAGCAGATCCACGGGGACAGGGGTCGGGGCCAACTATGGCTACACCTTC

v_call: TRBV5-4
d_call: .
clone_size: once
j_call: TRBJ1-1
cdr3_aa: CASSFWREEAFF
cdr3_nt: TGTGCCAGCAGCTTCTGGAGGGAGGAAGCTTTCTTT

v_call: TRBV20-1
d_call: TRBD1
clone_size: .
j_call: TRBJ1-1
cdr3_aa: CSARTGNVAFF
cdr3_nt: TGCAGTGCTCGGACAGGCAACGTTGCTTTCTTT

v_call: TRBV30
d_call: TRBD2
clone_size: .
j_call: TRBJ2-5
cdr3_aa: CACSGGPGETQYF
cdr3_nt: TGTGCCTGCTCGGGGGGGCCCGGGGAGACCCAGTACTTC

v_call: TRBV12-3/TRBV12-4
d_call: .
clone_size: .
j_call: TRBJ1-1
cdr3_aa: CASSFDWRTEAFF
cdr3_nt: TGTGCCAGCAGTTTCGATTGGAGGACTGAAGCTTTCTTT

v_call: TRBV12-3/TRBV12-4
d_call: TRBD1
clone_size: .
j_call: TRBJ2-5
cdr3_aa: CATSQGGETQYF
cdr3_nt: TGTGCCACTTCGCAAGGGGGCGAGACCCAGTACTTC

v_call: TRBV6-4
d_call: TRBD2
clone_size: .
j_call: TRBJ2-1
cdr3_aa: CASSVGPAGYEQFF
cdr3_nt: TGTGCCAGCAGTGTGGGACCAGCGGGATATGAGCAGTTCTTC

v_call: TRBV11-1
d_call: .
clone_size: .
j_call: TRBJ2-1
cdr3_aa: CASSPAGTVQNEQFF
cdr3_nt: TGTGCCAGCAGCCCCGCCGGGACTGTCCAGAATGAGCAGTTCTTC

v_call: TRBV27
d_call: .
clone_size: .
j_call: TRBJ2-1
cdr3_aa: CASREQYYNEQFF
cdr3_nt: TGTGCCAGCAGAGAACAGTACTACAATGAGCAGTTCTTC

v_call: TRBV5-6
d_call: TRBD1
clone_size: .
j_call: TRBJ1-2
cdr3_aa: CASSRTGTYGYTF
cdr3_nt: TGTGCCAGCAGCAGGACAGGGACTTATGGCTACACCTTC

v_call: TRBV30
d_call: .
clone_size: .
j_call: TRBJ2-7
cdr3_aa: CAWSVLVAAEQYF
cdr3_nt: TGTGCCTGGAGTGTGTTAGTAGCGGCCGAGCAGTACTTC